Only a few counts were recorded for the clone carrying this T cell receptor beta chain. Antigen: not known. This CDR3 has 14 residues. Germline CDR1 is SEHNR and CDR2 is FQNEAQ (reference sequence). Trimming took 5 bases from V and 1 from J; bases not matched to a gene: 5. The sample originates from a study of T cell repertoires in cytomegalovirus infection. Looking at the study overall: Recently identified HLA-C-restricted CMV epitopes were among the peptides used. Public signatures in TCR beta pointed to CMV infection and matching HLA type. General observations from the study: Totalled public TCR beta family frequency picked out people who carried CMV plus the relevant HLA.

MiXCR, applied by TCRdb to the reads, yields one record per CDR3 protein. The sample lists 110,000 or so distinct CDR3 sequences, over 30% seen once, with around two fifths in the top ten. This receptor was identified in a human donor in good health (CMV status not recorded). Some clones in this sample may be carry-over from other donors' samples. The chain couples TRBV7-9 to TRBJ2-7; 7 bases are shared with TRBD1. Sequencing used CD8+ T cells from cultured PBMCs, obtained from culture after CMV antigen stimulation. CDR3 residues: CASSTGTASYEQYF. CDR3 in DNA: TGTGCCAGCAGCACAGGGACAGCTTCCTACGAGCAGTACTTC. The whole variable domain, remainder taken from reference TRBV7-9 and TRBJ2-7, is DTGVSQNPRHKITKRGQNVTFRCDPISEHNRLYWYRQTLGQGPEFLTYFQNEAQLEKSRLLSDRFSAERPKGSFSTLEIQRTEQGDSAMYLCASSTGTASYEQYFGPGTRLTVT.